This TCR beta chain was profiled in a study of T cell changes during pregnancy in multiple sclerosis (dated by TCRdb to the late 2010s). In the study overall: The study examined how the T cell repertoire changed over the course of pregnancy in women with multiple sclerosis.

In the germline V gene, CDR1 corresponds to SGHVS and CDR2 to FQNEAQ. V is cut by 3 bases and J by 5 bases, and the space between the germline ends is 14 bases. The CDR3 holds 15 amino acids from the cysteine to the phenylalanine. Only CDR3 DNA is held: 45 bases, read in frame from base 1. A note on this clone: Its specific antigen is unknown. Qualities for individual bases were not recorded, and no much larger clone is one base off.

The library was built by means of the immunoSEQ multiplex PCR assay. What TCRdb holds here is the immuneACCESS table cut down to in-frame rearrangements. Part of the clones is not present; checked against another copy, under half of the missing clones reflect an unresolved V gene, and the others are unexplained. The sample data list approximately 80,000 clones, and about 95% of these were observed just once. The ten largest make up 2.5% of the sample. The V and J segments used are TRBV7-8 and TRBJ1-3; TRBD1 is perhaps the D gene, given 6 matching bases. The sample in question was peripheral blood, obtained in the third trimester of pregnancy. The clonotype comes from a female donor with multiple sclerosis, enrolled in a pregnancy study. The DNA sequence is TGTGCCAGCAGCTTCGGGACACCTTTGCGAAACACCATATATTTT. It is translated as CASSFGTPLRNTIYF.